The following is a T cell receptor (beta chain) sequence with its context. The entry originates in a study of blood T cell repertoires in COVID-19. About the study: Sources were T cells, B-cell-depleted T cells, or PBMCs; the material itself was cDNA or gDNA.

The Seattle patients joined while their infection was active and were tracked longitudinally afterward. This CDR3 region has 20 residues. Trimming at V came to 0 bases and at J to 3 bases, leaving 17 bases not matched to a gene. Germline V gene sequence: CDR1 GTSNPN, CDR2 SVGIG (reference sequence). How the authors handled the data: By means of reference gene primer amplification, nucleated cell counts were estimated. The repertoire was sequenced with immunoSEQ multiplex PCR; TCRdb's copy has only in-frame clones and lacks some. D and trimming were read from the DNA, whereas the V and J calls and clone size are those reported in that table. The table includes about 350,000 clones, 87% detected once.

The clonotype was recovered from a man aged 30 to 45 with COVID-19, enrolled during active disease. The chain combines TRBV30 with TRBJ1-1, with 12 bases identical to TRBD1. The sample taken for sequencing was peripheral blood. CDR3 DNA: TGTGCCTGGAGTGTGCCCCCTTTCGGGACAGGGGGCTCGTGGGACACTGAAGCTTTCTTT. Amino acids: CAWSVPPFGTGGSWDTEAFF.